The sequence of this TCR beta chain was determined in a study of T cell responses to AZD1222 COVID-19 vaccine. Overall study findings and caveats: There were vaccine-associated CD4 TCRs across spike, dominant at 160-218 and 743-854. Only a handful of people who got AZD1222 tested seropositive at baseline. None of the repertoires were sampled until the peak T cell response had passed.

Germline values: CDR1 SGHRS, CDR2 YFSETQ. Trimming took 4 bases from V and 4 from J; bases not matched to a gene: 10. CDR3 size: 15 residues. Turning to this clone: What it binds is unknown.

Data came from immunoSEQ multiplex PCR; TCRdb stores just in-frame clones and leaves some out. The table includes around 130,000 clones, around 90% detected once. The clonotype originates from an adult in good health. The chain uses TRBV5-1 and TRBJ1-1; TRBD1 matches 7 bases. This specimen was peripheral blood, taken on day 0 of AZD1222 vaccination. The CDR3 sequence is CASSTSTGRGTEAFF. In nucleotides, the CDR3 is TGCGCCAGCAGCACATCGACAGGGAGGGGCACTGAAGCTTTCTTT.